This TCR beta chain was identified during a study of blood T cells in healthy people across ages (dated by TCRdb to 2015 to 2017). In the study overall: In model experiments, template switching captured about one uniquely barcoded TCR beta cDNA molecule for every two T cells. Donors of different ages were randomly distributed across sequencing lanes to avoid experimental bias. The study analyzed two additional independent replicas of 1 million unique cDNA reads from the same blood draw for two donors, one aged 18 to 29 and one aged 80 or older. Donors were grouped into four age groups: young (average roughly 17 years), middle-aged (39), aged (roughly 62) and long-lived (roughly 80). Using deep sequencing normalized with unique cDNA molecular identifiers, the study measured how TCR beta repertoire diversity changes with age. Overall study results and their limits: Because donor CMV infection status was unknown, age-related changes in expanded clonotypes were potentially confounded. Observed TCR beta diversity per million T cells fell roughly linearly with age, and a significant reduction was already apparent by age approximately 40. Compared with the aged group, the long-lived group had more naive CD4+ T cells, fewer expanded clones and increased TCR diversity, suggesting age selection. Observed TCR beta diversity correlated strongly with the percentage of naive T cells measured by flow cytometry. Because profiling used bulk unsorted PBMCs, naive and antigen-experienced compartments could not be compared conclusively. Total diversity estimates from one million sequenced T cells were considered lower bounds and underestimates.

Library generation was performed with 5' RACE. TCRdb names Illumina HiSeq 2500 as the instrument used. The second PCR ran for about 6 to 11 cycles and used a J-beta primer mix along with a sample-barcoded 5' primer. A unique molecular identifier was introduced onto each TCR beta cDNA molecule by a template-switch 5' adaptor carrying 12 random nucleotides. At least 3 million CDR3-containing paired-end reads were obtained from each sample. The Mint cDNA synthesis kit, primed by a TRBC-specific oligonucleotide, was used to synthesize first-strand cDNA from all RNA. After uracil-DNA glycosylase treatment, a first 18-cycle PCR used universal primers M1SS and BC2_uni_R on all cDNA. The authors processed their data as follows. Normalization of each sample was performed by random selection of 1 million high-quality reads, each carrying a distinct molecular identifier. Reads sharing molecular identifiers were discarded rather than binned into consensus sequences. CDR3 identification, clonotype clustering and error correction used MiTCR with a Q25 quality threshold and the strictest error-elimination algorithm. A nonparametric unseen species model with Euler transformation was used to estimate a lower bound on total TCR beta diversity. TCRdb passed the public sequencing reads through fastp at Q25 and MiXCR, retaining productive beta sequences. CDR3 protein sequences are deduplicated, and each keeps its most common genes and DNA. TCRdb's processing, not the study's, gives the V and J calls here. The sample table lists a few hundred thousand distinct CDR3 sequences, 27% of them with a count of one. The biggest ten clones account for about a fifth of the sample.

Donors were a few dozen systemically healthy Caucasian individuals from Russia aged about 6 to 100 years. Roughly 10 milliliters of peripheral blood were drawn from each donor into EDTA-treated Vacutainer tubes. Ficoll-Paque density-gradient centrifugation was used to isolate PBMCs, with at least 6 million obtained per sample. Total RNA, at least 6 micrograms per sample, was extracted from PBMCs with Trizol reagent. Naive CD45RAhigh/CD27high T cell percentages were measured by flow cytometry on a PBMC aliquot from every donor. This clonotype was seen a few times. What this receptor recognizes is not known. Within one base of it there is no much larger clone, and no base qualities were kept. The CDR3 contains 15 residues, cysteine and phenylalanine counted. The only DNA kept is the CDR3, 45 bases in frame from the first base. V loses 6 bases at its end and J loses 1 base; junction bases beyond the gene matches: 2.

The receptor's source is a woman aged 65 to 85 in good health. Sample: blood. The chain was built from TRBV12-3 or TRBV12-4 and TRBJ2-2, and TRBD2 aligns with 10 junction nucleotides. DNA sequence: TGTGCCAGCAGAGAGCGGGGGGGGAACACCGGGGAGCTGTTTTTT. Protein translation: CASRERGGNTGELFF.